The TCR beta chain described here comes from a study of CD8 T cells in Susac syndrome. Reverse transcription of roughly 0.5 to 1 ug RNA was performed with random hexamers. TCRdb re-called the immunoSEQ multiplex PCR reads with MiXCR, one entry per CDR3 protein. The sample records some 170,000 distinct CDR3 sequences, roughly 94% being singletons. High-throughput TCR beta sequencing covered peripheral CD8+ and CD4+ T cells. V shed 3 bases and J 5 bases; nucleotides not matched to a gene: 6. The V gene's germline CDR1 is MNHEY and CDR2 SMNVEV (reference sequence). This CDR3 has 14 residues. The clonotype comes from a human donor with multiple sclerosis. The sample consisted of CD4+ T cells from PBMCs. This sequence joins TRBV27 and TRBJ1-1; TRBD1 aligns across 7 bases. CDR3 sequence reads: CASSFNRGTTEAFF. The CDR3, as DNA: TGTGCCAGCAGTTTTAACAGGGGAACGACTGAAGCTTTCTTT.